This T cell receptor (beta chain) emerged from a study of molecular identifiers for immune sequencing clone quantification. Overall study: With replicates, the RNA of roughly 20,000 or 100,000 naive CD8 cells was split five ways and four were sequenced.

TCRdb passed the PCR reads through MiXCR, listing each CDR3 protein once. The repertoire has some 100,000 distinct CDR3 sequences, roughly 38% of them found once; the top ten carry around 4.2%. To note about this clonotype: The antigen is undetermined.

Sequencing libraries of naive CD8 cells derived from roughly 20,000 to 1,000,000 sorted cells with 10%, 30% or 50% RNA. Regarding the study as a whole: Beyond 20 RNA copies, clones held over 99% of effector molecules, compared with under 1% in naive cells. Detection of one spiked Jurkat cell's TCR RNA reportedly worked in 1 million or so naive cells.

Germline values: CDR1 SGHAT, CDR2 FQNNGV. V dropped 8 bases and J dropped 7 bases, with 12 bases sitting between them. This CDR3 is 11 amino acids long. The receptor was derived from a human donor in good health. Some libraries in this study had Jurkat cell RNA spiked in. V gene TRBV11-2 combines with J gene TRBJ2-7, with D maybe TRBD2 (6 bases). The sequencing input was naive CD8+ T cells from blood, with Jurkat cell RNA spiked in. Specified subset: FACS-sorted CD8+CD4-CCR7+CD45RA+ naive T cells. CDR3 region: CASYFGGEQYF. The CDR3 nucleotides are TGTGCCAGCTATTTCGGGGGAGAGCAGTACTTC.